The 29 T cell receptor beta chains given below trace back to one sample, sequenced in a study of CD8 T cells in ankylosing spondylitis. TCRdb redid the calling of the 5' RACE reads with MiXCR, one entry per CDR3 protein. Of under 450,000 distinct CDR3 sequences listed, approximately 22% are singletons. The sequenced sample consisted of blood, either unsorted or a sorted T cell fraction (not recorded which). These receptors came from a male donor with ankylosing spondylitis or in good health (not recorded which).

The chain has TRBV10-3 and TRBJ2-7; TRBD1 matches at 7 bases. The trim removed 2 bases at V and 2 bases at J, leaving 3 bases unmatched. The CDR3 spans 14 residues. Germline loops: CDR1 ENHRY, CDR2 SYGVKD. The CDR3 region has the DNA TGTGCCATCAGTGAGCGGCAGGGGGCCTACGAGCAGTACTTC. Its translation is CAISERQGAYEQYF.

This chain links TRBV2 with TRBJ2-3; a weak D match, TRBD1 (6 bases). The CDR3 runs to 14 residues. V was cut by 6 bases and J by 8 bases, with 18 bases left in between. CDR1 and CDR2 (germline): SNHLY, FYNNEI. CDR3 protein: CASSAGTPLFTQYF. CDR3 in DNA: TGTGCCAGCAGCGCCGGGACACCCTTGTTTACGCAGTATTTT.

This chain connects TRBV12-3 or TRBV12-4 to TRBJ2-7, with D maybe TRBD1 (5 bases). The CDR3 sequence is 14 residues long. V lost 4 bases, J lost 4 bases, and 14 bases lay in between. The CDR3 region is CASSWVQATYEQYF. The CDR3 nucleotides are TGTGCCAGCAGTTGGGTACAGGCGACTTACGAGCAGTACTTC.

This clonotype was counted only a few times. The gene calls are TRBV9 and TRBJ2-1, with TRBD1 as a possible D gene (6 bases). The germline gives CDR1 SGDLS, CDR2 YYNGEE. V lost 0 bases and J 0 bases, leaving 19 bases between the germline ends. This CDR3 contains 19 residues. This chain's CDR3 is CASSVGLWRGGASYNEQFF. CDR3 nucleotide sequence: TGTGCCAGCAGCGTAGGACTTTGGAGAGGGGGTGCCTCCTACAATGAGCAGTTCTTC. Together with reference TRBV9 and TRBJ2-1, the CDR3 gives the full variable domain: DSGVTQTPKHLITATGQRVTLRCSPRSGDLSVYWYQQSLDQGLQFLIQYYNGEERAKGNILERFSAQQFPDLHSELNLSSLELGDSALYFCASSVGLWRGGASYNEQFFGPGTRLTVL.

This chain connects TRBV12-3 or TRBV12-4 to TRBJ2-3; D possibly corresponds to TRBD1 (6 bases). Trimming shortened V by 6 bases and J by 2 bases, and 12 bases separated the two germline ends. This CDR3 comprises 14 residues. CDR3 in amino acids: CASSTGFYTDTQYF. The CDR3 coding sequence is TGTGCCAGCAGCACAGGGTTCTACACAGATACGCAGTATTTT.

This clonotype has more than one count but fewer than ten. The gene calls are TRBV7-9 and TRBJ2-5, with D perhaps TRBD2 (6 bases). The CDR3 has 14 residues. Germline lookup yields CDR1 SEHNR and CDR2 FQNEAQ (reference sequence). Deletions cut 3 bases from V and 5 bases from J, with 13 bases between. The CDR3 coding sequence is TGTGCCAGCAGCTTCGGGCGGGACTTTGAGACCCAGTACTTC. Amino acid sequence: CASSFGRDFETQYF.

The V gene is TRBV27, the J gene TRBJ2-5; tentatively, D is TRBD1 (8 bases). The CDR3 spans 14 residues. V was clipped by 3 bases and J by 4 bases, with 12 bases between them. Germline assignment: CDR1 MNHEY and CDR2 SMNVEV (reference sequence). The CDR3 loop is CASSFTGGGETQYF. The CDR3 nucleotides read TGTGCCAGCAGTTTCACAGGGGGGGGAGAGACCCAGTACTTC.

This clonotype was seen repeatedly, ten times or more. The chain combines TRBV12-3 or TRBV12-4 with TRBJ2-7; 9 bases are shared with TRBD1. This CDR3 comprises 13 residues. With V trimmed by 5 bases and J by 2 bases, 1 base remained unmatched. The DNA of the CDR3 is TGTGCCAGCAGTGGGACAGGGCCCTACGAGCAGTACTTC. The encoded protein is CASSGTGPYEQYF.

This clonotype was detected a few times. The V gene is TRBV4-1, the J gene TRBJ2-1, with D possibly matching TRBD1 (7 bases). The germline V and J ends were trimmed by 1 base and 14 bases, with 12 bases remaining between them. This CDR3 region has 12 residues. Germline CDR1 is MGHRA and CDR2 is YSYEKL. The CDR3 sequence: CASSQVEGAEFF. CDR3 DNA: TGCGCCAGCAGCCAAGTGGAGGGGGCGGAGTTCTTC.

This clonotype was counted a few times. The V call is TRBV11-2, the J call TRBJ1-4, with unresolved D. The germline V and J ends were trimmed by 1 base and 3 bases, with 9 bases remaining between them. This CDR3 region has 15 residues. CDR1 SGHAT and CDR2 FQNNGV come from the germline V gene. CDR3 sequence reads: CASSLVSAANEKLFF. CDR3 nucleotides: TGTGCCAGCAGCTTAGTTTCGGCAGCTAATGAAAAACTGTTTTTT.

This clonotype has just a few counts. The chain couples TRBV12-3 or TRBV12-4 to TRBJ2-7; a weak D match, TRBD2 (7 bases). The CDR3 loop spans 15 amino acids. The V gene lost 8 bases and the J gene lost 6 bases, with 23 bases spanning the gap. The CDR3 loop is CASDHSATGTTEQYF. CDR3 DNA sequence: TGTGCCAGCGACCATTCCGCAACAGGGACTACCGAGCAGTACTTC.

This clonotype occurred a few times. Compared with germline, one end of the junction differs, possibly owing to a read error. V gene TRBV7-6 combines with J gene TRBJ2-2; TRBD1 might be the D (6 bases). Looked up from germline, CDR1 is SGHVS and CDR2 is FNYEAQ. This CDR3 has 15 amino acids. The CDR3 region has the DNA TGTGCCAGCAACTTAGGGACACTGAACACCGGGGAGCTGTTTTTT. It translates to CASNLGTLNTGELFF.

The rearrangement joins TRBV20-1 to TRBJ2-7, with D possibly being TRBD1 (5 bases). The CDR3 loop spans 14 amino acids. The V end lost 2 bases, the J end lost 2 bases, and 13 bases lay between the germline ends. CDR1 is DFQATT and CDR2 is SNEGSKA in the germline V gene (reference sequence). DNA for the CDR3: TGCAGTGCTAGACCCAACAGGTTCCCCTACGAGCAGTACTTC. Protein product: CSARPNRFPYEQYF.

The chain couples TRBV5-6 to TRBJ2-1, with D unclear. The ends were cut back, 2 bases at V and 7 bases at J, with 7 bases in the middle. Germline V CDR1 and CDR2: SGHDT, YYEEEE. This CDR3 is built from 12 residues. CDR3 loop: CASSFHGNEQFF. CDR3 bases: TGTGCCAGCAGCTTTCACGGAAATGAGCAGTTCTTC.

This clonotype was counted between two and nine times. The genes are TRBV2 and TRBJ2-1, with 8 bases matching TRBD2. Germline V gene sequence: CDR1 SNHLY, CDR2 FYNNEI. This CDR3 is built from 14 residues. V trimming: 4 bases; J trimming: 6 bases; junction bases outside the gene matches: 5. Here the CDR3 reads CASSVPGGRNEQFF. CDR3 bases: TGTGCCAGCAGTGTCCCGGGGGGGCGCAATGAGCAGTTCTTC.

This clonotype was picked up a small number of times. The V call is TRBV12-3 or TRBV12-4, the J call TRBJ2-3, with 9 positions matching TRBD1. The junction had 9 bases not matched to a gene; V was cut back by 8 bases and J by 0 bases. This CDR3 has 16 amino acids. The CDR3 nucleotides are TGTGCCAGCGACCGGACAGGGGCCGTTAGCACAGATACGCAGTATTTT. Translation gives CASDRTGAVSTDTQYF.

With regard to this clonotype: A read error may account for a junction end that differs from germline. The CDR3 sequence: CASSLSLTVYSEQFF. CDR3 bases: TGTGCCAGCAGTTTATCCTTGACGGTTTACAGTGAGCAGTTCTTC. V gene TRBV27 combines with J gene TRBJ2-1; D call uncertain. CDR3 size: 15 residues. The germline V gene has CDR1 MNHEY and CDR2 SMNVEV (reference sequence).

This clonotype was seen more than once but under ten times. The chain has TRBV11-1 and TRBJ2-5, with D possibly being TRBD2 (6 bases). The CDR3 consists of 13 residues. Germline V gives CDR1 SGHAT, CDR2 FQDESV (reference sequence). The V end lost 3 bases, the J end lost 2 bases, and 7 bases lay between the germline ends. DNA of the CDR3: TGTGCCAGCAGCTTTCGGGAGCAAGAGACCCAGTACTTC. Translation gives CASSFREQETQYF.

The chain uses TRBV10-3 and TRBJ2-2; D uncertain. The CDR3 is made up of 13 amino acids. Per the germline V gene, CDR1 is ENHRY and CDR2 is SYGVKD. Trimming took off 8 bases at V and 2 bases at J, with 9 bases between the two ends. The CDR3 loop is CAIWVKNTGELFF. The CDR3 nucleotides read TGTGCCATCTGGGTGAAAAACACCGGGGAGCTGTTTTTT.

The rearrangement links TRBV7-6 to TRBJ1-4, with D possibly matching TRBD1 (5 bases). CDR1 is SGHVS, CDR2 FNYEAQ, per germline. The CDR3 contains 14 residues. Trimming removed 3 bases from V and 4 bases from J, with 9 bases in between. Written as DNA, the CDR3 is TGTGCCAGCAGCTTCGGGGGAAGTAATGAAAAACTGTTTTTT. It codes for CASSFGGSNEKLFF.

V and J are TRBV6-1 and TRBJ2-2, with unresolved D. Germline values: CDR1 MNHNS, CDR2 SASEGT. Trimming pared 7 bases from V and 0 bases from J, leaving 24 bases between. This CDR3 comprises 19 residues. CDR3 region: CASMRLPPRLDANTGELFF. CDR3 bases: TGTGCCAGCATGCGTCTCCCCCCCAGGCTTGACGCGAACACCGGGGAGCTGTTTTTT.

V usage is TRBV24-1 and J usage is TRBJ2-7; D is possibly TRBD2 (6 bases). The length of the CDR3 is 13 residues. Germline lookup yields CDR1 KGHDR and CDR2 SFDVKD. Deletions cut 6 bases from V and 3 bases from J, with 11 bases between. CDR3 DNA: TGTGCCACCAGTACGGGAGTTGGCTACGAGCAGTACTTC. Its protein is CATSTGVGYEQYF.

The chain couples TRBV12-3 or TRBV12-4 to TRBJ2-3; D might be TRBD2 (5 bases). CDR3 length equals 14 residues. V was pared by 5 bases and J by 5 bases, with 14 bases between. The CDR3 loop reads CASSQTGLGDTQYF. DNA of the CDR3: TGTGCCAGCAGTCAAACGGGGTTGGGAGATACGCAGTATTTT.

This chain uses TRBV7-2 with TRBJ1-5; D is ambiguous. CDR1 and CDR2 (germline): SGHTA, FQGNSA. The CDR3 extends over 15 amino acids. The CDR3 bases are TGTGGCACCACACCCGCGGCCTATAGCAATCAGCCCCAGCATTTT. As protein: CGTTPAAYSNQPQHF.

The CDR3 protein is CASSMTGTYEQYF. CDR3 nucleotide sequence: TGTGCCAGCAGCATGACAGGGACCTACGAGCAGTACTTC. This chain links TRBV7-2 with TRBJ2-7; 7 positions match TRBD1. The CDR3 covers 13 residues. The germline gives CDR1 SGHTA, CDR2 FQGNSA. V lost 5 bases and J lost 2; bases outside the gene matches: 3.

V is TRBV2 and J is TRBJ2-3; 7 bases align to TRBD2. This CDR3 spans 13 amino acids. V lost 7 bases and J lost 1; bases outside the gene matches: 2. Germline assignment: CDR1 SNHLY and CDR2 FYNNEI. The CDR3 loop reads CASIGGGTDTQYF. For the CDR3, the DNA is TGTGCCAGCATTGGGGGGGGCACAGATACGCAGTATTTT. The variable domain in full, completed from reference TRBV2 and TRBJ2-3, reads EPEVTQTPSHQVTQMGQEVILRCVPISNHLYFYWYRQILGQKVEFLVSFYNNEISEKSEIFDDQFSVERPDGSNFTLKIRSTKLEDSAMYFCASIGGGTDTQYFGPGTRLTVL.

In its sample, this clonotype was seen a few times. The chain joins TRBV2 to TRBJ2-1; 10 nucleotides line up with TRBD2. The ends lost 6 bases at V and 9 bases at J; junction bases unmatched: 8. The CDR3 covers 14 residues. Looked up from germline, CDR1 is SNHLY and CDR2 is FYNNEI. Written as DNA, the CDR3 is TGTGCCAGCAGCTCCGGGACTAGCGCGGGTGAGCAGTTCTTC. Translated: CASSSGTSAGEQFF.

This clonotype was counted a few times. The chain uses TRBV12-3 or TRBV12-4 and TRBJ2-5, with a weak D call TRBD2 (5 bases). The V end lost 6 bases, the J end lost 2 bases, and 10 bases lay between the germline ends. The CDR3 loop spans 13 amino acids. The CDR3, as DNA: TGTGCCAGCAGCGCGGGCAGGCAAGAGACCCAGTACTTC. Protein sequence: CASSAGRQETQYF.

In the case of this clonotype: Mismatch with germline at one junction end may stem from a read error. The genes are TRBV2 and TRBJ1-2; TRBD1 is a possible D gene (6 bases). CDR3 length: 15 amino acids. The germline V gene has CDR1 SNHLY and CDR2 FYNNEI. Written as DNA, the CDR3 is TGTGCCAGCAGGAGTCCGACAGGATCTAAATATGGCTACACCTTC. The encoded protein is CASRSPTGSKYGYTF.